The text below deals with one T cell receptor beta chain. What it binds is not known. This CDR3 has 14 residues. V was pared by 3 bases and J by 4 bases, with 14 bases between. The germline gives CDR1 SGHRS, CDR2 YFSETQ. This entry comes from a study of OX40 agonist ivuxolimab in advanced cancers. In the study overall: Patients were treated with intravenous ivuxolimab, dosed at 0.01 to 10 mg/kg and infused every 2 weeks. Among those enrolled, mean age was 60 years (range about 23 to 90) and 70% to 85% were male.

Study-level findings and limits: In the expanded peripheral T cells, antigen specificity was never determined. Relative to CD4+, CD8+ T cells held more expanded clones on average.

The table came from immunoSEQ multiplex PCR; TCRdb's copy has only in-frame clones and leaves some out. The data contain about 23,000 clones, around four fifths of them singletons. The rearrangement joins TRBV5-1 to TRBJ2-7; unclear D gene. Sequenced here: CD4+ or CD8+ T cells sorted from blood, sampled in a trial of the OX40 agonist ivuxolimab. This sequence originates from an adult with an advanced solid tumor such as melanoma, head and neck, liver or kidney cancer. The CDR3 DNA is TGCGCCAGCAGCTCTACATTCTCAGGTTACGAGCAGTACTTC. Its translation is CASSSTFSGYEQYF.